This T cell receptor (beta chain) was sequenced for a study of cytomegalovirus exposure and HLA in healthy donors. V was trimmed by 6 bases and J by 4 bases, leaving 13 bases between them. CDR1 SNHLY and CDR2 FYNNEI come from the germline V gene. This CDR3 region has 15 residues. A single count supports this clone. Primers: 60 Vbeta forward and 13 Jbeta reverse. Method: immunoSEQ multiplex PCR; TCRdb's copy keeps in-frame clones and lacks some. The table has 60,000 to 75,000 clones, roughly 74% seen once. Source material: PBMCs. The origin of this receptor is a woman aged 25 to 39 in good health and CMV-seropositive. The chain recombines TRBV2 with TRBJ2-6, with D perhaps matching TRBD1 (6 bases). Here the CDR3 DNA reads TGTGCCAGCAGCTCACAGGGTGGCGGGGCCAACGTCCTGACTTTC. It specifies CASSSQGGGANVLTF.